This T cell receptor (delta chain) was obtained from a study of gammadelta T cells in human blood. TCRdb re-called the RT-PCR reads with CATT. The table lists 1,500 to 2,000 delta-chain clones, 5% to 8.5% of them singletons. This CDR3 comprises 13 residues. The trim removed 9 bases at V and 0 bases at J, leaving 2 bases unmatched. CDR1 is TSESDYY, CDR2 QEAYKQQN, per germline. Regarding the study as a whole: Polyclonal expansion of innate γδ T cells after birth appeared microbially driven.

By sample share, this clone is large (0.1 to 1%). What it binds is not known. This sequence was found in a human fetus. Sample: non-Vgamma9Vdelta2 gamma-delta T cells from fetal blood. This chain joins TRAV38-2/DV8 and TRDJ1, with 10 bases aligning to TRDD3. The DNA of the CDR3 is TGTGCTTTTACTGGGGGATACACCGATAAACTCATCTTT. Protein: CAFTGGYTDKLIF.